Each of the 14 T cell receptor beta chains below was sequenced from the same sample in a study of Graves' ophthalmopathy and Graves' hyperthyroidism. Amplification from RNA transcripts yielded the TCR beta CDR3 regions. Second-round multiplex PCR followed a first-round RT-PCR using HTBI primers. In TCRdb, the multiplex PCR reads were re-called with MiXCR into one record per CDR3 protein. The sample includes hundreds of thousands of distinct CDR3 sequences, roughly 20% of them seen just once. Sequenced material: peripheral blood. Receptor source: a woman under 30 with stable Graves' hyperthyroidism. Some clones in this sample may be carry-over from other donors' samples.

This clonotype was seen only a few times. A read error may be the cause here, since a much bigger clone is one base away. This chain connects TRBV5-1 to TRBJ1-1; the D is unclear. CDR1 and CDR2 (germline): SGHRS, YFSETQ. This CDR3 contains 13 residues. In DNA, the CDR3 is TGCGCCAGCACCACCAAAGCGGGCACTGAAGCTTGCTTT. Protein sequence: CASTTKAGTEACF.

This clonotype was observed at least ten times. The gene calls are TRBV5-1 and TRBJ1-2, with D possibly TRBD1 on 6 matching bases. The CDR3 is 14 residues long. CDR1 is SGHRS and CDR2 is YFSETQ in the germline V gene. Trimming took 6 bases from V and 3 from J, leaving 15 bases between them. DNA for the CDR3: TGCGCCAGCACCAGACAGGCCGGGGACTATGGCTACACCTTC. This codes for CASTRQAGDYGYTF.

This clonotype was found many times. The DNA of the CDR3 is TGCGCCAGCAGCGACGGACTAGCGGGAGTGCAGTACTTC. Translating gives CASSDGLAGVQYF. The chain employs TRBV10-2 and TRBJ2-7; 13 nucleotides align to TRBD2. The CDR3 contains 13 residues. Looked up from germline, CDR1 is WSHSY and CDR2 is SAAADI. Germline trimming cut 6 bases from V and 9 bases from J; bases unmatched to any gene: 5.

This clonotype has ten or more counts. The CDR3 reads CATSRDRQGAGGYTF. CDR3 DNA sequence: TGTGCCACCAGCAGAGATAGGCAGGGGGCGGGTGGCTACACCTTC. The chain uses TRBV15 and TRBJ1-2, with 8 bases aligning to TRBD1. V shed 0 bases and J 7 bases; nucleotides not matched to a gene: 7. Looked up from germline, CDR1 is LNHNV and CDR2 is YYDKDF (reference sequence). This CDR3 has 15 amino acids.

This clonotype was seen many times. The rearrangement links TRBV12-3 or TRBV12-4 to TRBJ2-5; 10 nucleotides line up with TRBD1. The CDR3 is 14 amino acids. V shed 5 bases and J 5 bases; nucleotides not matched to a gene: 5. DNA of the CDR3: TGTGCCAGCAGTCCCGGGACAGGGGAGGAGACCCAGTACTTC. Translation: CASSPGTGEETQYF.

This clonotype was seen at least ten times. This rearrangement joins TRBV30 to TRBJ1-6; D not certain. The V end lost 7 bases, the J end lost 8 bases, and 15 bases lay between the germline ends. The CDR3 consists of 13 residues. Germline CDR1 is GTSNPN and CDR2 is SVGIG (reference sequence). CDR3 amino acids: CALQNLSYSPLHF. The CDR3 DNA sequence: TGTGCCTTACAGAATCTCAGCTATTCACCCCTCCACTTT.

This clonotype was detected only a few times. The V gene is TRBV4-2, the J gene TRBJ2-5; unclear D gene. There are 14 residues in the CDR3. V was pared by 4 bases and J by 7 bases, with 16 bases between. CDR1 LGHNA and CDR2 YNFKEQ come from the germline V gene. The CDR3 region is CASSPSGQGGTQYF. The DNA for the CDR3 is TGTGCCAGCAGCCCTTCTGGCCAAGGTGGGACCCAGTACTTC.

This clonotype appeared many times. The genes are TRBV12-3 or TRBV12-4 and TRBJ2-7; 9 nucleotides align to TRBD1. The CDR3 loop spans 13 amino acids. Trimming at V came to 4 bases and at J to 6 bases, leaving 4 bases not matched to a gene. The CDR3 loop is CASSYRGPGEQYF. As DNA, the CDR3 is TGTGCCAGCAGTTACAGGGGGCCCGGCGAGCAGTACTTC.

This clonotype has only a few counts. The rearrangement uses TRBV10-3 and TRBJ2-3; D perhaps matches TRBD2 (6 bases). There are 14 residues in the CDR3. Per the germline V gene, CDR1 is ENHRY and CDR2 is SYGVKD. V was pared by 10 bases and J by 12 bases, with 26 bases between. Here the CDR3 reads CATGGTLTDWTQYF. CDR3 coding DNA: TGTGCCACCGGCGGGACCCTGACGGATTGGACACAGTATTTT.

The chain uses TRBV19 and TRBJ1-5; a weak D match, TRBD1 (5 bases). CDR1 LNHDA and CDR2 SQIVND come from the germline V gene (reference sequence). V shed 6 bases and J shed 2 bases, with 11 bases lying between them. The CDR3 is 14 residues long. CDR3 in amino acids: CASRFRVRNQPQHF. The CDR3 nucleotides are TGTGCCAGTAGATTCAGGGTTCGCAATCAGCCCCAGCATTTT.

Ten or more counts support this clonotype. The chain combines TRBV20-1 with TRBJ1-2; no reliable D call. Trimming removed 7 bases from V and 4 bases from J, with 10 bases in between. The CDR3 totals 11 residues. The germline CDR1 and CDR2 sequences are DFQATT and SNEGSKA (reference sequence). In DNA, the CDR3 is TGCAGTGTAGGACTTTCCTATGGCTACACCTTC. This gives the protein CSVGLSYGYTF.

There are many counts of this clonotype. The chain combines TRBV28 with TRBJ2-5, with D possibly being TRBD2 (5 bases). The V gene's germline CDR1 is MDHEN and CDR2 SYDVKM. CDR3 length: 16 amino acids. V dropped 4 bases and J dropped 2 bases, with 17 bases sitting between them. CDR3: CASSSPRDGKQETQYF. Here the CDR3 DNA reads TGTGCCAGCAGTTCCCCCCGGGATGGAAAACAAGAGACCCAGTACTTC.

This clonotype was detected ten times or more. The chain employs TRBV12-3 or TRBV12-4 and TRBJ1-5; 7 nucleotides match TRBD1. The CDR3 runs to 14 residues. V gave up 4 bases and J gave up 5 bases; unmatched junction bases: 5. The CDR3 here is CASSSYRGHQPQHF. For the CDR3, the DNA is TGTGCCAGCAGTTCCTACAGGGGCCATCAGCCCCAGCATTTT.

V usage is TRBV7-2 and J usage is TRBJ1-2; D may be TRBD1 (5 bases). CDR1 is SGHTA and CDR2 is FQGNSA in the germline V gene. V was trimmed by 2 bases and J by 4 bases, leaving 11 bases between them. This CDR3 has 14 residues. CDR3 DNA sequence: TGTGCCAGCAGCTTATTAGGGCAGGGCTATGGCTACACCTTC. Encoded protein: CASSLLGQGYGYTF.